These 23 T cell receptor beta chains came from one sample sequenced in a study of cytomegalovirus exposure and HLA in healthy donors. A multiplex PCR was run with 60 Vbeta primers and 13 Jbeta primers. Repertoires were generated with immunoSEQ multiplex PCR, while TCRdb's copy carries only in-frame clones and drops some. Found here are roughly 99,000 clones, approximately 80% of them singletons; the top ten hold over 15%. The sequencing input was PBMCs. Receptors were obtained from a man aged 55 to 70 in good health and CMV-seropositive.

V usage is TRBV4-3 and J usage is TRBJ2-1, with 12 bases fitting TRBD2. The germline V gene encodes CDR1 LGHNA and CDR2 YSLEER. There are 17 residues in the CDR3. Unmatched junction bases numbered 8, after V lost 0 bases and J lost 8 bases. The CDR3 DNA follows: TGCGCCAGCAGCCAAGACCGGACTAGCGGGGTCTTGGATGAGCAGTTCTTC. Translation gives CASSQDRTSGVLDEQFF.

This chain connects TRBV5-1 to TRBJ2-3; perhaps TRBD1 as D (6 bases). Per the germline V gene, CDR1 is SGHRS and CDR2 is YFSETQ. This CDR3 has 15 residues. V lost 2 bases to trimming and J lost 3 bases, with 13 bases between them. CDR3 DNA sequence: TGCGCCAGCAGCTTAACAGGGATCTTAACAGATACGCAGTATTTT. The encoded protein is CASSLTGILTDTQYF.

The rearrangement links TRBV11-2 to TRBJ1-1; D unresolved. Germline V gives CDR1 SGHAT, CDR2 FQNNGV. The CDR3 consists of 14 residues. Trimming took off 5 bases at V and 5 bases at J, with 15 bases between the two ends. CDR3 loop: CASSGRLERTEAFF. The CDR3 DNA reads as TGTGCCAGCAGCGGGAGATTAGAGAGGACTGAAGCTTTCTTT.

The rearrangement joins TRBV19 to TRBJ2-3, with 8 bases matching TRBD2. Germline lookup yields CDR1 LNHDA and CDR2 SQIVND (reference sequence). This CDR3 spans 14 amino acids. Unmatched junction bases numbered 5, after V lost 5 bases and J lost 4 bases. CDR3 sequence reads: CASSSGLAPDTQYF. In nucleotides, the CDR3 is TGTGCCAGTAGTTCCGGACTAGCCCCAGATACGCAGTATTTT. Drawing the rest from reference TRBV19 and TRBJ2-3, the complete variable domain is DGGITQSPKYLFRKEGQNVTLSCEQNLNHDAMYWYRQDPGQGLRLIYYSQIVNDFQKGDIAEGYSVSREKKESFPLTVTSAQKNPTAFYLCASSSGLAPDTQYFGPGTRLTVL.

J is TRBJ1-6 and V is TRBV5-6, with TRBD1 matching 7 bases. This CDR3 is built from 14 residues. Trimming cost V 3 bases and J 5 bases; bases outside gene matches: 2. Germline V lookup: CDR1 SGHDT, CDR2 YYEEEE. As DNA, the CDR3 is TGTGCCAGCAGCTGGACAGGAGATAATTCACCCCTCCACTTT. It yields the protein CASSWTGDNSPLHF.

J is TRBJ2-1 and V is TRBV29-1; TRBD2 aligns across 8 bases. The CDR3 covers 11 residues. Germline V gives CDR1 SQVTM, CDR2 ANQGSEA. The CDR3 DNA is TGCACCGGGGGGGGGAGCAATGAGCAGTTCTTC. It yields the protein CTGGGSNEQFF.

The chain is built from TRBV9 and TRBJ1-1; TRBD1 might be the D (5 bases). The germline CDR1 and CDR2 sequences are SGDLS and YYNGEE. This CDR3 contains 13 residues. V was trimmed by 3 bases and J by 7 bases, leaving 13 bases between them. This CDR3 is CASSAAGFGEAFF. CDR3 DNA: TGTGCCAGCAGCGCCGCAGGGTTCGGTGAAGCTTTCTTT.

This clone was seen once. V usage is TRBV14 and J usage is TRBJ1-1; 8 bases map to TRBD1. Germline assignment: CDR1 SGHDN and CDR2 FVKESK. After removal of 8 bases from V and 4 bases from J, the junction contained 3 bases not matched to a gene. This CDR3 is built from 12 residues. The CDR3, as DNA: TGTGCCAGCCCAACAGGGGGCACTGAAGCTTTCTTT. This encodes CASPTGGTEAFF.

This clone was counted only a few times. The chain combines TRBV6-5 with TRBJ1-6; 11 bases fit TRBD1. Trimming cost V 2 bases and J 9 bases; bases outside gene matches: 6. This CDR3 is built from 16 residues. The germline V gene encodes CDR1 MNHEY and CDR2 SVGAGI. The CDR3 is CASSYAGTGGSSPLHF. The CDR3 nucleotides read TGTGCCAGCAGTTACGCCGGGACAGGGGGGAGTTCACCCCTCCACTTT.

The chain carries TRBV6-6 and TRBJ2-7; 8 nucleotides match TRBD1. This CDR3 contains 15 residues. Trimming took 5 bases from V and 0 from J; bases not matched to a gene: 6. Per the germline V gene, CDR1 is MNHNY and CDR2 is SVGAGI (reference sequence). The CDR3 coding sequence is TGTGCCAGCAGTAAAGGACAGGGTATCTCCTACGAGCAGTACTTC. Translating it yields CASSKGQGISYEQYF.

This chain joins TRBV6-1 and TRBJ1-3; D is possibly TRBD1 (6 bases). CDR3 length: 15 residues. CDR1 and CDR2 (germline): MNHNS, SASEGT. Trimming left V 10 bases short and J 2 bases short, with 18 bases between. CDR3 coding DNA: TGTGCCACCGCAACCACAGGGCCTGCTGGAAACACCATATATTTT. The encoded protein is CATATTGPAGNTIYF.

V usage is TRBV28 and J usage is TRBJ1-5; 9 positions match TRBD1. Germline-derived CDR1 and CDR2 are MDHEN and SYDVKM. Trimming took 6 bases from V and 6 from J; bases not matched to a gene: 9. The CDR3 is 15 residues long. DNA of the CDR3: TGTGCCAGCAGAGGGGTACAGGGGGCCGGTCAGCCCCAGCATTTT. Amino acid sequence: CASRGVQGAGQPQHF. Full variable domain (missing parts from reference TRBV28 and TRBJ1-5): DVKVTQSSRYLVKRTGEKVFLECVQDMDHENMFWYRQDPGLGLRLIYFSYDVKMKEKGDIPEGYSVSREKKERFSLILESASTNQTSMYLCASRGVQGAGQPQHFGDGTRLSIL.

This chain links TRBV5-4 with TRBJ1-1, with D perhaps TRBD1 (5 bases). CDR1 is SGHNT and CDR2 is YYREEE in the germline V gene (reference sequence). The ends were cut back, 0 bases at V and 6 bases at J, with 18 bases in the middle. The CDR3 consists of 16 residues. In DNA, the CDR3 is TGTGCCAGCAGCTTGGGGGTACGGGGGGGTGACTCTGAAGCTTTCTTT. Its translation: CASSLGVRGGDSEAFF.

The chain carries TRBV7-9 and TRBJ1-4, with D possibly TRBD1 on 5 matching bases. Germline CDR1 and CDR2: SEHNR and FQNEAQ (reference sequence). V gave up 7 bases and J gave up 4 bases, with 13 bases separating them. This CDR3 contains 14 residues. The CDR3 DNA is TGTGCCAGCAAGGAGGGACCCGGTAATGAAAAACTGTTTTTT. Translating gives CASKEGPGNEKLFF.

The V gene is TRBV19, the J gene TRBJ2-4, with 8 bases that match TRBD2. Losses at the gene ends were 4 bases for V and 9 bases for J; bases not matched to a gene: 8. The CDR3 totals 14 residues. Germline V gives CDR1 LNHDA, CDR2 SQIVND (reference sequence). CDR3 DNA: TGTGCCAGTAGTAATCGGGGGGGCCAAGGCATTCAGTACTTC. This sequence encodes CASSNRGGQGIQYF.

This chain connects TRBV7-9 to TRBJ2-1; 8 bases agree with TRBD2. The germline V gene encodes CDR1 SEHNR and CDR2 FQNEAQ (reference sequence). The V segment lost 0 bases and the J segment 6 bases; nucleotides outside the gene matches: 1. The CDR3 has 14 residues. As DNA, the CDR3 is TGTGCCAGCAGCTTAGCGGGACTAGTCAATGAGCAGTTCTTC. Amino acids: CASSLAGLVNEQFF. Using reference TRBV7-9 and TRBJ2-1 for the parts outside the CDR3, the full variable domain is DTGVSQNPRHKITKRGQNVTFRCDPISEHNRLYWYRQTLGQGPEFLTYFQNEAQLEKSRLLSDRFSAERPKGSFSTLEIQRTEQGDSAMYLCASSLAGLVNEQFFGPGTRLTVL.

CDR3 region: CASSLGTSLSYNEQFF. The CDR3 DNA reads as TGTGCCAGCAGCTTAGGGACATCCCTCTCCTACAATGAGCAGTTCTTC. V gene TRBV5-4 combines with J gene TRBJ2-1; D is possibly TRBD1 (6 bases). Trimming pared 2 bases from V and 0 bases from J, leaving 12 bases between. CDR1 and CDR2 (germline): SGHNT, YYREEE (reference sequence). The length of the CDR3 is 16 residues.

This clone was counted once. The chain employs TRBV7-9 and TRBJ2-7, with 10 positions matching TRBD2. Losses at the gene ends were 5 bases for V and 6 bases for J; bases not matched to a gene: 10. Germline V gives CDR1 SEHNR, CDR2 FQNEAQ (reference sequence). There are 15 residues in the CDR3. CDR3 nucleotide sequence: TGTGCCAGCAGCCCCAAACTAGCGGGGAGGGGCGAGCAGTACTTC. This gives the protein CASSPKLAGRGEQYF. The full variable domain, rest sourced from reference TRBV7-9 and TRBJ2-7, is DTGVSQNPRHKITKRGQNVTFRCDPISEHNRLYWYRQTLGQGPEFLTYFQNEAQLEKSRLLSDRFSAERPKGSFSTLEIQRTEQGDSAMYLCASSPKLAGRGEQYFGPGTRLTVT.

The chain joins TRBV2 to TRBJ1-5; D remains unclear. The V end lost 6 bases, the J end lost 4 bases, and 16 bases lay between the germline ends. The CDR3 runs 15 residues. Per the germline V gene, CDR1 is SNHLY and CDR2 is FYNNEI. The CDR3 region is CASRTREGRNQPQHF. In DNA form, the CDR3 reads TGTGCCAGCAGAACGAGGGAGGGTCGGAATCAGCCCCAGCATTTT.

The V gene is TRBV4-2, the J gene TRBJ2-7, with 9 bases aligning to TRBD2. With 2 bases clipped from V and 0 bases from J, the junction kept 2 bases outside the gene matches. CDR1 is LGHNA and CDR2 is YNFKEQ in the germline V gene. This CDR3 region has 15 residues. The CDR3 nucleotides are TGTGCCAGCAGCCAATCTAGCGGGGCCTCCTACGAGCAGTACTTC. Its translation: CASSQSSGASYEQYF.

The chain has TRBV5-6 and TRBJ2-7; possible D gene TRBD1, 6 bases. The V and J ends lost 3 bases and 2 bases respectively, with 12 bases between them. From germline, CDR1 is SGHDT and CDR2 YYEEEE. The CDR3 runs to 14 residues. CDR3: CASSSLRGPYEQYF. CDR3 nucleotide sequence: TGTGCCAGCAGCTCGCTCAGGGGACCCTACGAGCAGTACTTC. The complete variable domain, with remaining parts taken from reference TRBV5-6 and TRBJ2-7, reads DAGVTQSPTHLIKTRGQQVTLRCSPKSGHDTVSWYQQALGQGPQFIFQYYEEEERQRGNFPDRFSGHQFPNYSSELNVNALLLGDSALYLCASSSLRGPYEQYFGPGTRLTVT.

This clone was seen only a few times. CDR3 nucleotide sequence: TGTGCCAGCAGTTACGTGCGGACAGGGTACGAGACCCAGTACTTC. Protein sequence: CASSYVRTGYETQYF. V usage is TRBV6-5 and J usage is TRBJ2-5; 8 bases are a match to TRBD1. Germline V gives CDR1 MNHEY, CDR2 SVGAGI. With 2 bases clipped from V and 5 bases from J, the junction kept 7 bases outside the gene matches. This CDR3 has 15 residues.

This clone was observed a single time. The chain employs TRBV9 and TRBJ2-1; D may be TRBD2 (7 bases). This CDR3 is 15 amino acids long. Germline loops: CDR1 SGDLS, CDR2 YYNGEE. The V end was cut by 3 bases, the J end by 8 bases, with 18 bases between. CDR3 coding DNA: TGTGCCAGCAGCGCATGGGGGCGGGGGAAGGATGAGCAGTTCTTC. It translates to CASSAWGRGKDEQFF.